A single sample is the source of the 28 T cell receptor beta chains below, sequenced in a study of T-cell reconstitution after alpha-beta-depleted transplantation in children. A TCRbeta library incorporating unique molecular identifiers was prepared. Via MiXCR, TCRdb re-called the PCR reads, giving one row per CDR3 protein. This table has about 580,000 distinct CDR3 sequences, roughly 27% appearing once. This specimen consisted of PBMCs, obtained before TCRalphabeta/CD19-depleted stem cell transplant. These receptors were taken from a boy under two years old with Wiskott-Aldrich syndrome, due to receive a stem cell transplant.

The gene calls are TRBV7-6 and TRBJ1-1; D is uncertain. This CDR3 is 15 amino acids long. CDR1 is SGHVS and CDR2 is FNYEAQ in the germline V gene. The V end was cut by 2 bases, the J end by 0 bases, with 10 bases between. The CDR3 sequence is CASSLRPTLNTEAFF. The CDR3 bases are TGTGCCAGCAGCTTAAGGCCGACCCTGAACACTGAAGCTTTCTTT.

The rearrangement uses TRBV20-1 and TRBJ2-7; possible D gene TRBD1, 6 bases. V was clipped by 4 bases and J by 0 bases, with 13 bases between them. Germline loops: CDR1 DFQATT, CDR2 SNEGSKA (reference sequence). The CDR3 extends over 14 amino acids. CDR3 residues: CSATGHPSSYEQYF. In DNA, the CDR3 is TGCAGTGCTACGGGACACCCGAGCTCCTACGAGCAGTACTTC.

The genes are TRBV28 and TRBJ2-7, with 8 bases aligning to TRBD1. The CDR3 has 15 residues. Germline V gives CDR1 MDHEN, CDR2 SYDVKM. Unmatched junction bases numbered 11, after V lost 4 bases and J lost 6 bases. Written as DNA, the CDR3 is TGTGCCAGCAGTTCAACCGCGACAGGGGAGGTCGAGCAGTACTTC. Translating gives CASSSTATGEVEQYF.

The gene calls are TRBV7-2 and TRBJ2-1; perhaps D is TRBD1 or TRBD2 (5 bases each). The V gene lost 2 bases and the J gene lost 0 bases, with 14 bases spanning the gap. Germline V gives CDR1 SGHTA, CDR2 FQGNSA. The length of the CDR3 is 17 residues. In DNA form, the CDR3 reads TGTGCCAGCAGCTTATCGCCGGGACGCCGCTCCTACAATGAGCAGTTCTTC. The encoded protein is CASSLSPGRRSYNEQFF.

This chain links TRBV24-1 with TRBJ2-3; 10 nucleotides line up with TRBD1. The CDR3 sequence is 16 residues long. The V segment lost 5 bases and the J segment 5 bases; nucleotides outside the gene matches: 9. Per the germline V gene, CDR1 is KGHDR and CDR2 is SFDVKD. The CDR3 loop reads CATSGPGQGQRDTQYF. The CDR3 DNA reads as TGTGCCACCAGTGGACCGGGACAGGGGCAAAGAGATACGCAGTATTTT.

This clonotype was observed a few times. The rearrangement links TRBV5-6 to TRBJ2-1, with 12 positions matching TRBD2. V lost 1 base, J lost 3 bases, and 2 bases stayed unmatched. Germline assignment: CDR1 SGHDT and CDR2 YYEEEE. The CDR3 is 16 residues long. The CDR3, as DNA: TGTGCCAGCAGCTTGCGGACTAGCGGGGACTACAATGAGCAGTTCTTC. This sequence encodes CASSLRTSGDYNEQFF.

The CDR3 DNA reads TGTGCCAGCAGCCATGTCCCTCAAGAGACCCAGTACTTC. Amino acids: CASSHVPQETQYF. The V gene is TRBV3-1, the J gene TRBJ2-5; the D is unclear. This CDR3 comprises 13 residues. V lost 3 bases to trimming and J lost 2 bases, with 7 bases between them. CDR1 is LGHDT and CDR2 is YNNKEL in the germline V gene (reference sequence).

This clonotype was detected only a few times. The CDR3 protein is CASRHTSGRYNEQFF. The CDR3 DNA is TGTGCCAGCAGACATACTAGCGGGAGGTACAATGAGCAGTTCTTC. The chain joins TRBV7-9 to TRBJ2-1; TRBD2 aligns across 12 bases. The CDR3 extends over 15 amino acids. V was clipped by 6 bases and J by 4 bases; unmatched bases: 4. Germline V gene sequence: CDR1 SEHNR, CDR2 FQNEAQ (reference sequence).

A few counts support this clonotype. The chain links TRBV7-6 to TRBJ2-5, with D perhaps matching TRBD2 (5 bases). The germline gives CDR1 SGHVS, CDR2 FNYEAQ. The CDR3 consists of 15 residues. Trimming pared 4 bases from V and 0 bases from J, leaving 12 bases between. The DNA of the CDR3 is TGTGCCAGCAGCTCCCCAATAGCGTACCAAGAGACCCAGTACTTC. The encoded protein is CASSSPIAYQETQYF.

This clonotype appeared a few times. The genes are TRBV7-2 and TRBJ2-3; 13 nucleotides align to TRBD2. V trimming: 5 bases; J trimming: 6 bases; junction bases outside the gene matches: 8. The length of the CDR3 is 16 residues. Germline V gene sequence: CDR1 SGHTA, CDR2 FQGNSA. The CDR3 here is CASSLGGTSGTDTQYF. The CDR3 DNA follows: TGTGCCAGCAGCCTCGGGGGGACTAGCGGGACCGATACGCAGTATTTT.

The CDR3 loop reads CSVGTGTYEQYF. The CDR3 nucleotides read TGCAGCGTTGGGACGGGAACCTACGAGCAGTACTTC. The chain recombines TRBV29-1 with TRBJ2-7; D might be TRBD2 (5 bases). The CDR3 runs 12 residues. V was cut by 4 bases and J by 2 bases, with 9 bases left in between. The germline V gene has CDR1 SQVTM and CDR2 ANQGSEA.

This clonotype has just a few counts. The chain joins TRBV10-1 to TRBJ2-7, with a possible D match to TRBD1 (6 bases). Trimming took off 3 bases at V and 2 bases at J, with 11 bases between the two ends. CDR1 and CDR2 (germline): WNHNN, SYGVQD (reference sequence). The CDR3 length is 14 residues. DNA of the CDR3: TGCGCCAGCAGTGAAGGACAGCCTCCCTACGAGCAGTACTTC. This encodes CASSEGQPPYEQYF.

The chain couples TRBV5-1 to TRBJ2-1, with 9 bases identical to TRBD2. Germline V gene sequence: CDR1 SGHRS, CDR2 YFSETQ. With V trimmed by 7 bases and J by 7 bases, 12 bases remained unmatched. CDR3 size: 15 residues. CDR3 coding DNA: TGCGCCAGCTCCCAAATAGCGGGAGTCTCTAATGAGCAGTTCTTC. Translation gives CASSQIAGVSNEQFF.

This clonotype was recorded many times. V usage is TRBV5-1 and J usage is TRBJ1-5; D remains ambiguous. The CDR3 is 13 amino acids. V was cut by 0 bases and J by 3 bases, with 4 bases left in between. Germline V gene sequence: CDR1 SGHRS, CDR2 YFSETQ. The CDR3 region is CASSLDNNQPQHF. CDR3 nucleotide sequence: TGCGCCAGCAGCTTGGACAACAATCAGCCCCAGCATTTT.

V is TRBV28 and J is TRBJ2-5; 15 bases are a match to TRBD2. Germline V gene sequence: CDR1 MDHEN, CDR2 SYDVKM. V shed 5 bases and J 5 bases; nucleotides not matched to a gene: 6. This CDR3 has 16 amino acids. The CDR3 nucleotides are TGTGCCAGCAGTCCCGGGACTAGCGGGAGGTTGGAGACCCAGTACTTC. Its translation: CASSPGTSGRLETQYF.

This clonotype has just a few counts. V gene TRBV15 combines with J gene TRBJ2-7; D may be TRBD1 or TRBD2 (5 bases each). CDR3 length: 16 residues. The germline V and J ends were trimmed by 3 bases and 6 bases, with 21 bases remaining between them. Germline V gene lookup returns CDR1 LNHNV and CDR2 YYDKDF (reference sequence). In DNA form, the CDR3 reads TGTGCCACCAGCAGGGAAGCCGGGACCTCCAGAGGCGAGCAGTACTTC. Its translation: CATSREAGTSRGEQYF.

The V call is TRBV12-3 or TRBV12-4, the J call TRBJ2-1; 8 bases fit TRBD2. Trimming at V came to 4 bases and at J to 7 bases, leaving 12 bases not matched to a gene. The CDR3 runs 16 residues. The CDR3 here is CASSSAGGPSTNEQFF. The CDR3 nucleotides are TGTGCCAGCAGTTCCGCGGGAGGCCCGAGTACAAATGAGCAGTTCTTC.

This clonotype was recorded a few times. The chain carries TRBV10-3 and TRBJ2-7, with D perhaps assigned TRBD1 or TRBD2 (6 bases each). This CDR3 spans 11 amino acids. V was shortened by 11 bases and J by 6 bases, with 14 bases between the two germline ends. The germline CDR1 and CDR2 sequences are ENHRY and SYGVKD. The CDR3 region has the DNA TGTGCCCTTAGGGGGGCGATCGAGCAGTACTTC. This translates into CALRGAIEQYF.

The sample holds a few counts of this clonotype. The gene calls are TRBV4-1 and TRBJ2-1; TRBD2 aligns across 9 bases. J was trimmed by 0 bases and V by 3 bases; bases with no gene match: 18. The CDR3 loop spans 21 amino acids. Germline CDR1 reads MGHRA; CDR2 reads YSYEKL. This CDR3 reads CASSHIGGTSTDPSSYNEQFF. The CDR3 DNA follows: TGCGCCAGCAGCCACATAGGAGGGACTAGCACTGACCCGAGCTCCTACAATGAGCAGTTCTTC.

This clonotype has just a few counts. The rearrangement links TRBV15 to TRBJ2-1; 10 bases align to TRBD2. The CDR3 sequence is 18 residues long. The J segment lost 5 bases and the V segment lost 0 bases, leaving 10 bases of the junction unmatched. The germline CDR1 and CDR2 sequences are LNHNV and YYDKDF (reference sequence). CDR3 sequence: CATSRDQSAGGPDNEQFF. DNA of the CDR3: TGTGCCACCAGCAGAGACCAATCAGCGGGAGGGCCCGACAATGAGCAGTTCTTC.

The sample holds a few counts of this clonotype. V is TRBV4-2 and J is TRBJ1-5; TRBD1 matches at 8 bases. The CDR3 has 17 residues. In germline, CDR1 is LGHNA, CDR2 YNFKEQ. J was trimmed by 7 bases and V by 0 bases; bases with no gene match: 11. CDR3 loop: CASSQDGDRGFSQPQHF. Written as DNA, the CDR3 is TGTGCCAGCAGCCAAGATGGAGACAGGGGTTTTAGCCAGCCCCAGCATTTT.

This clonotype occurred a few times. The CDR3 protein is CASSFPLDGTDTQYF. The DNA for the CDR3 is TGTGCCAGCAGTTTCCCTTTAGATGGCACAGATACGCAGTATTTT. The chain has TRBV28 and TRBJ2-3; D uncertain. V was pared by 3 bases and J by 1 base, with 11 bases between. The CDR3 has 15 residues. The germline CDR1 and CDR2 sequences are MDHEN and SYDVKM.

This clonotype has only a few counts. This chain connects TRBV14 to TRBJ2-7; D call uncertain. The CDR3 runs 16 residues. Germline V gene sequence: CDR1 SGHDN, CDR2 FVKESK. With 0 bases removed from V and 3 bases from J, the gap between germline ends came to 15 bases. The CDR3 spells CASSQDLTFIFYEQYF. The CDR3 nucleotides read TGTGCCAGCAGCCAAGATCTAACCTTCATATTCTACGAGCAGTACTTC.

The J gene is TRBJ2-2, the V gene TRBV19; D assignment may be TRBD1 or TRBD2 (6 bases each). CDR1 is LNHDA, CDR2 SQIVND, per germline (reference sequence). CDR3 length: 15 amino acids. Trimming took 6 bases from V and 11 from J, leaving 22 bases between them. For the CDR3, the DNA is TGTGCCAGTAGCCCCAACTGGGGGGCGAAGCTTGAGCTGTTTTTT. It specifies CASSPNWGAKLELFF.

To note about this clonotype: A read error may produce the germline difference seen at one junction end. J is TRBJ1-1 and V is TRBV20-1; 7 nucleotides align to TRBD1. This CDR3 has 12 amino acids. Germline V lookup: CDR1 DFQATT, CDR2 SNEGSKA (reference sequence). CDR3 coding DNA: TGCAGTGCTGGAGACAGGGCCACTGAAGCTTTCTTT. Residues: CSAGDRATEAFF.

A few counts support this clonotype. CDR3 coding DNA: TGCAGTGCACAGGGACAGGGATATGGAAACACCATATATTTT. This encodes CSAQGQGYGNTIYF. The chain uses TRBV20-1 and TRBJ1-3; 9 nucleotides line up with TRBD1. After removal of 6 bases from V and 3 bases from J, the junction contained 6 bases not matched to a gene. In germline, CDR1 is DFQATT, CDR2 SNEGSKA (reference sequence). There are 14 residues in the CDR3.

The chain recombines TRBV7-2 with TRBJ2-5; possible D gene TRBD2, 5 bases. This CDR3 region has 15 residues. Germline V gene lookup returns CDR1 SGHTA and CDR2 FQGNSA. Trimming removed 1 base from V and 4 bases from J, with 13 bases in between. The CDR3 DNA follows: TGTGCCAGCAGCTTAGGAGGGCGGCTAACAGAGACCCAGTACTTC. Translated: CASSLGGRLTETQYF. The complete variable domain, with remaining parts taken from reference TRBV7-2 and TRBJ2-5, reads GAGVSQSPSNKVTEKGKDVELRCDPISGHTALYWYRQSLGQGLEFLIYFQGNSAPDKSGLPSDRFSAERTGGSVSTLTIQRTQQEDSAVYLCASSLGGRLTETQYFGPGTRLLVL.

This clonotype was seen more than once but under ten times. The chain uses TRBV5-1 and TRBJ2-4, with 8 bases matching TRBD1. Per the germline V gene, CDR1 is SGHRS and CDR2 is YFSETQ. J gave up 8 bases and V 4 bases, and 8 bases lay outside the gene matches. The CDR3 runs to 14 residues. The CDR3 is CASSRRQGQDIQYF. CDR3 DNA sequence: TGCGCCAGCAGCCGAAGACAGGGACAGGACATTCAGTACTTC.